Shown below are 5 T cell receptor beta chains from a single sample sequenced in a study of cytotoxic CD8 clonotypes in ibrutinib-treated CLL (dated by TCRdb to the early 2020s). Library preparation employed the immunoSEQ multiplex PCR assay. TCRdb's version of the immuneACCESS table is confined to in-frame rearrangements and falls short of the full clone set. An unresolved V gene accounts for under half of the shortfall where checked; the remainder is of unknown origin. In this sample the table shows over 200,000 clones, roughly three quarters of which occur a single time. More than 9.5% of the sample comes from the top ten. The intended sense of this specimen's time point label: 12 months on ibrutinib. This material consisted of PBMCs, taken after 12 months of ibrutinib treatment. Every receptor here comes from a human donor with chronic lymphocytic leukemia.

The chain is built from TRBV6-5 and TRBJ2-1; TRBD2 matches 10 bases. From germline, CDR1 is MNHEY and CDR2 SVGAGI. With 6 bases clipped from V and 7 bases from J, the junction kept 6 bases outside the gene matches. The CDR3 has 14 amino acids. In DNA, the CDR3 is TGTGCCAGCAGCTCTAGCGGGAGTCCTAATGAGCAGTTCTTC. Its translation: CASSSSGSPNEQFF.

The V and J genes are TRBV28 and TRBJ1-3; D uncertain. The germline gives CDR1 MDHEN, CDR2 SYDVKM. This CDR3 comprises 15 residues. Trimming left V 0 bases short and J 3 bases short, with 9 bases between. CDR3 in amino acids: CASSLWKTVGNTIYF. The CDR3 DNA reads TGTGCCAGCAGTTTATGGAAGACGGTTGGAAACACCATATATTTT. The full variable domain, with the rest looked up from reference TRBV28 and TRBJ1-3, is DVKVTQSSRYLVKRTGEKVFLECVQDMDHENMFWYRQDPGLGLRLIYFSYDVKMKEKGDIPEGYSVSREKKERFSLILESASTNQTSMYLCASSLWKTVGNTIYFGEGSWLTVV.

Written as DNA, the CDR3 is TGTGCCAGCAGTCCAGGGGACTACTATGGCTACACCTTC. Its translation: CASSPGDYYGYTF. The genes are TRBV5-5 and TRBJ1-2; tentatively, D is TRBD1 (6 bases). The CDR3 runs to 13 residues. V shed 5 bases and J shed 3 bases, with 11 bases lying between them. Germline V gene lookup returns CDR1 SGHKS and CDR2 YYEKEE (reference sequence).

This clone turned up a few times. This chain uses TRBV28 with TRBJ1-2; D is undetermined. The CDR3 is 11 residues long. The germline V and J ends were trimmed by 0 bases and 5 bases, with 1 base remaining between them. Germline V gene lookup returns CDR1 MDHEN and CDR2 SYDVKM. CDR3 sequence reads: CASSLWYGYTF. Written as DNA, the CDR3 is TGTGCCAGCAGTTTATGGTATGGCTACACCTTC.

The rearrangement uses TRBV7-2 and TRBJ2-1; D gene unclear. V shed 2 bases and J shed 7 bases, with 9 bases lying between them. This CDR3 is 13 amino acids long. Germline CDR1 reads SGHTA; CDR2 reads FQGNSA. CDR3 sequence reads: CASSLHRRNEQFF. The CDR3 bases are TGTGCCAGCAGCTTACATCGCCGAAATGAGCAGTTCTTC.